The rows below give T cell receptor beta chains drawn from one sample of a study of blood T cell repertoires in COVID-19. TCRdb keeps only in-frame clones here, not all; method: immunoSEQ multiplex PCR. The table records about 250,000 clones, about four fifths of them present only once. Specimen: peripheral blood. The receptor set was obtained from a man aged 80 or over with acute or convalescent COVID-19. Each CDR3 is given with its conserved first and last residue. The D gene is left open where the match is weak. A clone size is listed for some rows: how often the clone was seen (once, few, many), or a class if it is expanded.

TGTGCCAGCAGTTCCGTAGCCAAAAACATTCAGTACTTC | CASSSVAKNIQYF | TRBV12-3/TRBV12-4 | 13 | TRBJ2-4 | many | -
TGTGCCAGTACCGGGGGACAGGGGGTTATTCAGCCCCAGCATTTT | CASTGGQGVIQPQHF | TRBV19 | 15 | TRBJ1-5 | - | TRBD1
TGTGCCAGCAGCTTGGCCATAGGGCAGGGCTTTAATGAAAAACTGTTTTTT | CASSLAIGQGFNEKLFF | TRBV5-5 | 17 | TRBJ1-4 | - | -
TGTGCCAGCAGTTTCTTAGACAGTATTAATCAGCCCCAGCATTTT | CASSFLDSINQPQHF | TRBV28 | 15 | TRBJ1-5 | - | -
TGCGCCAGCAGCTTTGGTGGACAGGGGGTGGAGACCCAGTACTTC | CASSFGGQGVETQYF | TRBV5-1 | 15 | TRBJ2-5 | - | TRBD1
TGTGCCAGCAGCCCCACTAGCGGTCTTAAGGGGGATACGCAGTATTTT | CASSPTSGLKGDTQYF | TRBV7-2 | 16 | TRBJ2-3 | few | TRBD2
TGTGCCAGCAGTTCCTCTAGCGGGGGGGGCAGCTCCTACGAGCAGTACTTC | CASSSSSGGGSSYEQYF | TRBV28 | 17 | TRBJ2-7 | - | TRBD2
TGTGCCAGCAGTGAAGTGACAGGCCAACCCTACGAGCAGTACTTC | CASSEVTGQPYEQYF | TRBV2 | 15 | TRBJ2-7 | once | -
TGTGCCAGCAGTGTCGGACTAGCGGGGGGGCCTGGCGAGCAGTACTTC | CASSVGLAGGPGEQYF | TRBV2 | 16 | TRBJ2-7 | - | TRBD2
TGCGCCAGCAGTCCGGGACAGGGGACAACTAATGAAAAACTGTTTTTT | CASSPGQGTTNEKLFF | TRBV5-1 | 16 | TRBJ1-4 | - | TRBD1
TGTGCCAGCTCACCATCGCCCCAGGGGGCCAGTGGTGAAAAACTGTTTTTT | CASSPSPQGASGEKLFF | TRBV18 | 17 | TRBJ1-4 | few | TRBD1
TGTGCCAGCAGCTTACTTGGGGGGGGGAGCTCCTACAATGAGCAGTTCTTC | CASSLLGGGSSYNEQFF | TRBV7-2 | 17 | TRBJ2-1 | - | TRBD2
TGTGCCAGCAGCCGTGTAACAGATACGCAGTATTTT | CASSRVTDTQYF | TRBV7-8 | 12 | TRBJ2-3 | - | -
TGCAGCGTCCGAGTTATGGGACTAGCAAGAGATACGCAGTATTTT | CSVRVMGLARDTQYF | TRBV29-1 | 15 | TRBJ2-3 | - | TRBD2
TGTGCCAGCAGCCGGACAGGGGTTGGCTACACCTTC | CASSRTGVGYTF | TRBV28 | 12 | TRBJ1-2 | - | TRBD1
TGTGCCAGCAGCGACCCGGGACTAGCGGGGAGTGGCCAAAACATTCAGTACTTC | CASSDPGLAGSGQNIQYF | TRBV3-1/TRBV3-2 | 18 | TRBJ2-4 | - | TRBD2
TGTGCCAGCAGCCGCCTACAGGGCCCGATTTTT | CASSRLQGPIF | TRBV3-1/TRBV3-2 | 11 | TRBJ1-1 | - | -
TGTGCCAGCTCCCCAACTAGCTCCGACGTGAATGAGCAGTTCTTC | CASSPTSSDVNEQFF | TRBV18 | 15 | TRBJ2-1 | - | -
TGTGCCAGCAGTGAAAACTCCCGGACAACGGGTGGCTACACCTTC | CASSENSRTTGGYTF | TRBV2 | 15 | TRBJ1-2 | - | -
TGTGCCAGCTCACCACGGGGAGGAGGGGACGAGCAGTACTTC | CASSPRGGGDEQYF | TRBV18 | 14 | TRBJ2-7 | - | -
TGTGCCAGCGGAGCAGACCGGGGAGAAAAACTGTTTTTT | CASGADRGEKLFF | TRBV6-5 | 13 | TRBJ1-4 | few | -
TGTGCCAGCAGCTTCCACAGGGGTTGGCGGGCCTACAATGAGCAGTTCTTC | CASSFHRGWRAYNEQFF | TRBV7-2 | 17 | TRBJ2-1 | - | TRBD1
TGTGCCAGCAGCCCTGGCGGACAGGGCAAAAACATTCAGTACTTC | CASSPGGQGKNIQYF | TRBV27 | 15 | TRBJ2-4 | - | TRBD1
TGCGCCAGCAGCCAGGGGACTAGCGGGGGAATAGATACGCAGTATTTT | CASSQGTSGGIDTQYF | TRBV4-1 | 16 | TRBJ2-3 | - | TRBD2
TGTGCCACCAGTGATTGGGGGCGCGGGGAGACCCAGTACTTC | CATSDWGRGETQYF | TRBV24-1 | 14 | TRBJ2-5 | - | -
TGCGCCAGCAGCTTACAAGTTTCTGGGGCCAACGTCCTGACTTTC | CASSLQVSGANVLTF | TRBV5-1 | 15 | TRBJ2-6 | - | -
TGTGCCAGCAGTGAAGAGAGGGGGACTGAAGCTTTCTTT | CASSEERGTEAFF | TRBV6-4 | 13 | TRBJ1-1 | - | -
TGTGCCAGTAGTAGTCGGGGTGGCACAGATACGCAGTATTTT | CASSSRGGTDTQYF | TRBV19 | 14 | TRBJ2-3 | once | -
TGTGCCAGCAGCCGGGGACAGGGGATAGGTCAGCCCCAGCATTTT | CASSRGQGIGQPQHF | TRBV6-6 | 15 | TRBJ1-5 | - | TRBD1
TGTGCCGCCTCCAGGGCGCGCTACGAGCAGTACTTC | CAASRARYEQYF | TRBV6-5 | 12 | TRBJ2-7 | - | -
TGTGCCAGCAGTGAATCGGACTATTCTAATACGCAGTATTTT | CASSESDYSNTQYF | TRBV25-1 | 14 | TRBJ2-3 | - | -
TGTGCCACCAGTGATTTACACATCACCACGGCGGTGGGGGGGGTCCATAGCAATCAGCCCCAGCATTTT | CATSDLHITTAVGGVHSNQPQHF | TRBV24-1 | 23 | TRBJ1-5 | - | -
TGCAGTGTAACAGGGGACTATGGCTACACCTTC | CSVTGDYGYTF | TRBV20-1 | 11 | TRBJ1-2 | - | TRBD1
TGTGCCAGCTCACCACGGGAGGGCGGCTCACCCCTCCACTTT | CASSPREGGSPLHF | TRBV18 | 14 | TRBJ1-6 | - | -
TGTGCCAGCAGACTCGACAGAGCTTATGGCTACACCTTC | CASRLDRAYGYTF | TRBV6-5 | 13 | TRBJ1-2 | - | -
TGTGCCAGCTCACCACTTCTGGCCGATGAAAAACTGTTTTTT | CASSPLLADEKLFF | TRBV18 | 14 | TRBJ1-4 | - | -
TGTGCCAGCAGCTCAACAGGGGGCCCCATCACCCACAATGGCTACACCTTC | CASSSTGGPITHNGYTF | TRBV7-9 | 17 | TRBJ1-2 | - | TRBD1
TGCGCCAGCAGCCCCTTCGGGGGAAGCAATGAGCAGTTCTTC | CASSPFGGSNEQFF | TRBV5-1 | 14 | TRBJ2-1 | - | -
TGTGCCAGTAGTACCTTTTTTCAGCCCCAGCATTTT | CASSTFFQPQHF | TRBV19 | 12 | TRBJ1-5 | few | -
TGTGCCAGCAGCCTCCCGAGGGTCCGATCTGGAAACACCATATATTTT | CASSLPRVRSGNTIYF | TRBV4-2 | 16 | TRBJ1-3 | few | -
TGTGCCAGCAGCCAAGGAGCCCCTTCAGGCTCAGAAAAACTGTTTTTT | CASSQGAPSGSEKLFF | TRBV3-1/TRBV3-2 | 16 | TRBJ1-4 | many | -
TGTGCCAGCCATGGACAGGGGAGCACCGGGGAGCTGTTTTTT | CASHGQGSTGELFF | TRBV2 | 14 | TRBJ2-2 | - | TRBD1